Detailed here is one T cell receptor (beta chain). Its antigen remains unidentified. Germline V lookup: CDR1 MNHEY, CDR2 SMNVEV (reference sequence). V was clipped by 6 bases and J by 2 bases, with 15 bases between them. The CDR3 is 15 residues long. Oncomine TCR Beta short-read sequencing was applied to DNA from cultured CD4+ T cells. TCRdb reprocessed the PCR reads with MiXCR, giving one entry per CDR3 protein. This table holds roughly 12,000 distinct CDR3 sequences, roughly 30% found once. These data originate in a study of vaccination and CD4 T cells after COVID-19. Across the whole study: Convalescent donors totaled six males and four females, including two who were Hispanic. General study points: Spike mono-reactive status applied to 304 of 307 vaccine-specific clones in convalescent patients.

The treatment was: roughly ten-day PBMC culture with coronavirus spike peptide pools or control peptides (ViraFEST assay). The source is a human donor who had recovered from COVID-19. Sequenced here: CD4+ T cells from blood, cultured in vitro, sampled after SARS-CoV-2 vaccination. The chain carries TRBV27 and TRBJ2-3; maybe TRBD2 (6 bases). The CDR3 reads CASSWDFPITDTQYF. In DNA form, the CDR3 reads TGTGCCAGCAGCTGGGACTTCCCCATCACAGATACGCAGTATTTT.